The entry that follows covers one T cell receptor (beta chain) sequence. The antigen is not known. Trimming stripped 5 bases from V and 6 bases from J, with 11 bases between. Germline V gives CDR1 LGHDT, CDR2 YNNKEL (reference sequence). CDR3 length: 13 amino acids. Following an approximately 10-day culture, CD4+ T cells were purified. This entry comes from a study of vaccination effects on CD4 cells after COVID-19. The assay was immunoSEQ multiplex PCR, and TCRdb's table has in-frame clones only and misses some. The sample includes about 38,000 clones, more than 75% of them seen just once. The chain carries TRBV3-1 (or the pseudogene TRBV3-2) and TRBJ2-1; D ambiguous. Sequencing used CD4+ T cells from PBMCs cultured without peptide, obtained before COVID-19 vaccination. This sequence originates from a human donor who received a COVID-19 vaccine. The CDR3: CASSARAVNEQFF. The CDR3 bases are TGTGCCAGCAGCGCCCGGGCAGTCAATGAGCAGTTCTTC.